The 6 T cell receptor beta chains in this list originate from one sample, sequenced in a study of blood T cell repertoires in COVID-19. Using immunoSEQ multiplex PCR, the repertoire was profiled, and TCRdb retains in-frame clones only, with some absent. The sample lists some 300,000 clones, about 91% seen once, with 5.5% to 7% in the top ten. Sequenced material: peripheral blood. Receptor source: a young woman who had recovered from COVID-19.

The chain carries TRBV28 and TRBJ2-3; 9 positions match TRBD2. Looked up from germline, CDR1 is MDHEN and CDR2 is SYDVKM. There are 15 residues in the CDR3. V lost 6 bases and J lost 5; bases outside the gene matches: 9. This CDR3 is CASRFSSGGQDTQYF. The DNA for the CDR3 is TGTGCCAGCAGGTTCAGTAGCGGGGGTCAAGATACGCAGTATTTT.

This sequence joins TRBV7-3 and TRBJ2-6; 8 bases align to TRBD1. In germline, CDR1 is SGHTA, CDR2 FQGTGA. This CDR3 region has 16 residues. V was clipped by 5 bases and J by 3 bases; unmatched bases: 6. The CDR3 DNA is TGTGCCAGCAGCCCGGCCGGGACAGGTGGGGCCAACGTCCTGACTTTC. Its protein product is CASSPAGTGGANVLTF.

Only a few counts were recorded for this clone. CDR3 in DNA: TGCGCCAGCAGCTTGGAGGACAGGGGGCGAGGTTCCGGGGAGCTGTTTTTT. Translated, it gives CASSLEDRGRGSGELFF. V usage is TRBV5-1 and J usage is TRBJ2-2; 11 bases map to TRBD1. V shed 0 bases, J shed 6 bases, and the junction held 7 bases outside the gene matches. Germline CDR1 SGHRS, CDR2 YFSETQ. The length of the CDR3 is 17 residues.

CDR3 residues: CASSYPTGQGNYGYTF. The CDR3 DNA reads TGTGCCAGCAGCTACCCAACGGGACAGGGTAACTATGGCTACACCTTC. This chain joins TRBV5-5 and TRBJ1-2; 9 positions match TRBD1. Germline loops: CDR1 SGHKS, CDR2 YYEKEE (reference sequence). The CDR3 has 16 amino acids. Trimming cost V 3 bases and J 1 base; bases outside gene matches: 7.

This sequence joins TRBV2 and TRBJ1-6, with 8 bases that match TRBD1. This CDR3 contains 17 residues. Looked up from germline, CDR1 is SNHLY and CDR2 is FYNNEI. The J segment lost 10 bases and the V segment lost 6 bases, leaving 17 bases of the junction unmatched. The CDR3 bases are TGTGCCAGCAGAGAATTTTACCGCAGGGGGCTCGGCTCACCCCTCCACTTT. It encodes CASREFYRRGLGSPLHF.

This clone has only one observation. This chain links TRBV27 with TRBJ1-5; 7 nucleotides line up with TRBD1. J lost 2 bases, V lost 1 base, and 8 bases had no gene match. The CDR3 is made up of 17 amino acids. CDR1 MNHEY and CDR2 SMNVEV come from the germline V gene (reference sequence). The CDR3 protein is CASSLYQGTGGNQPQHF. CDR3 sequence (DNA): TGTGCCAGCAGTTTATATCAGGGAACAGGGGGCAATCAGCCCCAGCATTTT.